Listed below are T cell receptor beta chains from one sample, sequenced in a study of T cell responses to AZD1222 COVID-19 vaccine. TCRdb keeps only in-frame clones here, not all; method: immunoSEQ multiplex PCR. This table has 150,000 to 200,000 clones, approximately 90% appearing once. Source: peripheral blood, taken 28 days after the second AZD1222 dose. The receptors were gathered from an adult who received the AZD1222 COVID-19 vaccine. Both conserved end residues are part of each CDR3. D genes are given only for firm matches. For some rows the clone size is stated as once, few or many, or as a class when expanded; others skip it.

>-|TRBJ2-7|-|TRBV9
CASSVATGDYEQYF
TGTGCCAGCAGCGTAGCAACGGGGGATTACGAGCAGTACTTC
>-|TRBJ2-4|-|TRBV24-1
CATSDFRDGRGNIQYF
TGTGCCACCAGTGATTTCCGGGACGGCAGGGGAAACATTCAGTACTTC
>-|TRBJ2-1|-|TRBV7-9
CASSRGQAENEQFF
TGTGCCAGCAGCCGGGGGCAGGCCGAAAATGAGCAGTTCTTC
>-|TRBJ1-3|-|TRBV7-2
CASSLAWVPGSGNTIYF
TGTGCCAGCAGCTTAGCATGGGTACCGGGCTCTGGAAACACCATATATTTT
>-|TRBJ2-7|-|TRBV5-5
CASSLFQGMLDEQYF
TGTGCCAGCAGCTTGTTCCAGGGCATGTTGGACGAGCAGTACTTC
>-|TRBJ1-5|-|TRBV12-1
CASSFETTKGGGGNQPQHF
TGTGCCAGCAGCTTTGAAACTACGAAAGGGGGTGGGGGCAATCAGCCCCAGCATTTT
>-|TRBJ2-1|-|TRBV7-9
CASSLNPRNEQFF
TGTGCCAGCAGCTTAAACCCCCGGAATGAGCAGTTCTTC
>-|TRBJ1-2|-|TRBV5-1
CASSLQGKEGYTF
TGCGCCAGCAGCTTACAGGGAAAGGAGGGCTACACCTTC
>-|TRBJ2-3|TRBD1|TRBV7-2
CASSGQGGAGDTQYF
TGTGCCAGCAGCGGACAGGGGGGAGCGGGAGATACGCAGTATTTT
>-|TRBJ2-2|-|TRBV6-1
CASSDPVVTGAVNTGELFF
TGTGCCAGCAGTGACCCAGTGGTGACGGGAGCGGTGAACACCGGGGAGCTGTTTTTT
>-|TRBJ2-7|-|TRBV21-1
CASSNRKQYF
TGTGCCAGCAGCAACCGAAAGCAGTACTTC
>-|TRBJ1-2|-|TRBV5-1
CASSRGRVNYGYTF
TGCGCCAGCAGCAGGGGACGGGTTAACTATGGCTACACCTTC
>-|TRBJ1-5|-|TRBV15
CATSPTGSNQPQHF
TGTGCCACCAGTCCAACCGGGAGCAATCAGCCCCAGCATTTT
>-|TRBJ2-7|-|TRBV29-1
CSVDPLERAAYEQYF
TGCAGCGTTGACCCGCTGGAGCGAGCAGCCTACGAGCAGTACTTC
>-|TRBJ2-2|TRBD2|TRBV7-2
CASSFRGGPTGELFF
TGTGCCAGCAGCTTTCGCGGGGGGCCCACCGGGGAGCTGTTTTTT
>-|TRBJ1-3|-|TRBV4-3
CASSQGGPASSGNTIYF
TGCGCCAGCAGCCAAGGGGGCCCAGCCAGCTCTGGAAACACCATATATTTT
>-|TRBJ2-2|-|TRBV5-1
CASSLDTRVGELFF
TGCGCCAGCAGCTTGGACACTCGCGTAGGGGAGCTGTTTTTT
>-|TRBJ1-1|-|TRBV11-1
CASSSGQINTEAFF
TGTGCCAGCAGCTCCGGACAGATCAACACTGAAGCTTTCTTT
>few|TRBJ2-7|TRBD2|TRBV7-2
CASSTPRTSGSYEQYF
TGTGCCAGCAGCACTCCGAGGACTAGCGGCTCCTACGAGCAGTACTTC
>-|TRBJ1-1|-|TRBV18
CASSSKTLTGTPGAEAFF
TGTGCCAGCTCATCAAAGACTTTAACCGGGACCCCTGGCGCTGAAGCTTTCTTT
>-|TRBJ1-5|-|TRBV7-2
CASSLPRQPQHF
TGTGCCAGCAGCTTGCCTCGACAGCCCCAGCATTTT
>-|TRBJ1-2|TRBD1|TRBV6-5
CASSTGAYGYTF
TGTGCCAGCAGTACAGGGGCCTATGGCTACACCTTC
>-|TRBJ2-4|TRBD2|TRBV9
CASSVAGGNHIQYF
TGTGCCAGCAGCGTAGCGGGGGGAAACCACATTCAGTACTTC
>-|TRBJ1-2|TRBD1|TRBV29-1
CSVSGTEDFYGYTF
TGCAGCGTTAGTGGGACAGAAGATTTCTATGGCTACACCTTC
>-|TRBJ2-5|TRBD2|TRBV3-1/TRBV3-2
CASRFTSSGRAQETQYF
TGTGCCAGCAGATTCACATCTAGCGGGAGGGCCCAAGAGACCCAGTACTTC
>-|TRBJ2-1|-|TRBV19
CASSSTGQVNEQFF
TGTGCCAGTAGTTCCACCGGCCAGGTCAATGAGCAGTTCTTC
>-|TRBJ1-5|-|TRBV4-3
CASSQRGALNQPQHF
TGCGCCAGCAGCCAGAGGGGGGCCCTTAATCAGCCCCAGCATTTT
>-|TRBJ2-5|TRBD2|TRBV5-1
CASSHGLAGVYQTQYF
TGCGCCAGCAGTCACGGACTAGCGGGAGTTTACCAGACCCAGTACTTC
>-|TRBJ2-3|TRBD2|TRBV2
CASSGTSGGDTQYF
TGTGCCAGCAGCGGGACTAGCGGGGGGGATACGCAGTATTTT
>-|TRBJ1-2|-|TRBV2
CASTERFLNYGYTF
TGTGCCAGCACCGAAAGGTTTTTAAACTATGGCTACACCTTC
>-|TRBJ1-5|TRBD1|TRBV2
CASRVDRGDNQPQHF
TGTGCCAGCAGGGTGGACAGGGGTGACAATCAGCCCCAGCATTTT
>-|TRBJ2-5|-|TRBV6-2/TRBV6-3
CASSGRQETQYF
TGTGCCAGCAGCGGACGACAAGAGACCCAGTACTTC
>-|TRBJ2-2|-|TRBV9
CASSVAPASNTGELFF
TGTGCCAGCAGCGTAGCCCCAGCCTCGAACACCGGGGAGCTGTTTTTT
>few|TRBJ1-5|-|TRBV27
CASSLERGGQPQHF
TGTGCCAGCAGTTTAGAGAGGGGCGGGCAGCCCCAGCATTTT
>-|TRBJ2-7|TRBD1|TRBV27
CASSFRTGPEQYF
TGTGCCAGCAGTTTCCGGACAGGACCCGAGCAGTACTTC
>-|TRBJ2-3|TRBD1|TRBV7-2
CASSSRQGSDTQYF
TGTGCCAGCAGCTCCCGACAGGGCTCAGATACGCAGTATTTT
>few|TRBJ1-2|TRBD1|TRBV5-6
CASSWDRGPGYTF
TGTGCCAGCAGTTGGGACAGGGGGCCCGGCTACACCTTC
>-|TRBJ1-2|-|TRBV29-1
CSVEGRYGYTF
TGCAGCGTTGAAGGACGGTATGGCTACACCTTC
>-|TRBJ1-6|-|TRBV13
CASSLGAGLNSPLHF
TGTGCCAGCAGCTTAGGCGCAGGGCTAAATTCACCCCTCCACTTT
>-|TRBJ1-3|-|TRBV19
CASSIAPPGSGNTIYF
TGTGCCAGTAGTATAGCGCCGCCAGGGTCTGGAAACACCATATATTTT
>-|TRBJ2-1|-|TRBV9
CASNPSASSYNEQFF
TGTGCCAGCAACCCTAGCGCGAGCTCCTACAATGAGCAGTTCTTC
>-|TRBJ1-5|TRBD1|TRBV19
CASSIGQGLNQPQHF
TGTGCCAGTAGTATCGGACAGGGACTAAATCAGCCCCAGCATTTT
>-|TRBJ2-1|TRBD2|TRBV24-1
CATSEYGAGGSNEQFF
TGTGCCACCAGTGAGTACGGCGCGGGAGGCAGCAATGAGCAGTTCTTC
>-|TRBJ1-1|-|TRBV2
CANRAPNTEAFF
TGTGCCAACAGGGCTCCAAACACTGAAGCTTTCTTT
>-|TRBJ2-1|-|TRBV29-1
CSGTSGDEQFF
TGCAGCGGCACCTCTGGGGATGAGCAGTTCTTC
>-|TRBJ1-2|-|TRBV4-3
CASSQDHRGGYGYTF
TGCGCCAGCAGCCAAGATCACCGTGGGGGTTACGGCTACACCTTC
>-|TRBJ1-2|-|TRBV19
CASLPAPGGGTNYGYTF
TGTGCCAGTCTGCCGGCCCCGGGCGGCGGAACTAACTATGGCTACACCTTC
>-|TRBJ1-6|-|TRBV18
CASARGSPLHF
TGTGCCAGCGCGCGTGGGTCACCCCTCCACTTT
>-|TRBJ2-5|-|TRBV5-1
CASSLLGEETQYF
TGCGCCAGCAGCTTGCTGGGTGAAGAGACCCAGTACTTC
>-|TRBJ1-1|-|TRBV6-5
CAIRRDASGKAFF
TGTGCCATCCGACGGGACGCCTCGGGGAAAGCTTTCTTT
>-|TRBJ1-5|-|TRBV4-3
CASSQDYRAVQYQPQHF
TGCGCCAGCAGCCAAGATTATCGGGCAGTCCAGTATCAGCCCCAGCATTTT
>-|TRBJ2-7|-|TRBV18
CASSTPGRMLYEQYF
TGTGCCAGCTCAACACCGGGACGGATGCTCTACGAGCAGTACTTC